The present entry profiles one T cell receptor beta chain with its context. As yet, its antigen is unknown. The assay was immunoSEQ multiplex PCR, and TCRdb's table has in-frame clones only and misses some. Of some 350,000 clones listed, over 65% are singletons. The entry originates in a study of shared clonotypes between healthy human individuals. Study-level background: Three CD4 naive, three CD4 memory, two CD8 naive and one CD8 memory plate were used per donor.

The germline CDR1 and CDR2 sequences are SGHRS and YFSETQ. V was trimmed by 4 bases and J by 0 bases, leaving 10 bases between them. The CDR3 consists of 15 residues. Study conclusions and caveats: Richness estimates generally favored naive over memory subsets.

What was sequenced was memory CD4+ T cells sorted from blood. This sample's subset: CD45RA-negative fraction. V usage is TRBV5-1 and J usage is TRBJ1-4, with D hard to call. The TCR comes from a man aged 25 to 40 in good health. The CDR3 DNA sequence: TGCGCCAGCAGCCGTGACGGTACAACTAATGAAAAACTGTTTTTT. Translation gives CASSRDGTTNEKLFF.